The present TCR beta chain was sequenced within a study of OX40 agonist ivuxolimab in advanced cancers. Study-level background: Patients were treated with intravenous ivuxolimab, dosed at 0.01 to 10 mg/kg and infused every 2 weeks. Among those enrolled, mean age was about 60 years (range about 20 to 79) and less than 90% were male. Study conclusions and caveats: Some nonresponders likewise displayed low normalized T-cell clonal expansion.

Patients were excluded for autoimmune disease history or systemic immunosuppression. Method: immunoSEQ multiplex PCR; TCRdb's copy keeps in-frame clones and lacks some. The repertoire holds fewer than 85,000 clones, roughly 86% seen once, with 0.55% to 0.7% in the top ten. A note on this clone: Antigen unknown.

The sequence derives from an adult with an advanced solid tumor such as melanoma, head and neck, liver or kidney cancer. Sequences were derived from CD4+ or CD8+ T cells sorted from blood, sampled in a trial of the OX40 agonist ivuxolimab.

The CDR3 DNA reads TGTGCCAGCAGTGAAAACCCGTCGGAGACCCAGTACTTC. Translation: CASSENPSETQYF. This chain joins TRBV6-1 and TRBJ2-5; D gene ambiguous. The V end lost 2 bases, the J end lost 5 bases, and 9 bases lay between the germline ends. Germline loops: CDR1 MNHNS, CDR2 SASEGT. The CDR3 contains 13 residues.